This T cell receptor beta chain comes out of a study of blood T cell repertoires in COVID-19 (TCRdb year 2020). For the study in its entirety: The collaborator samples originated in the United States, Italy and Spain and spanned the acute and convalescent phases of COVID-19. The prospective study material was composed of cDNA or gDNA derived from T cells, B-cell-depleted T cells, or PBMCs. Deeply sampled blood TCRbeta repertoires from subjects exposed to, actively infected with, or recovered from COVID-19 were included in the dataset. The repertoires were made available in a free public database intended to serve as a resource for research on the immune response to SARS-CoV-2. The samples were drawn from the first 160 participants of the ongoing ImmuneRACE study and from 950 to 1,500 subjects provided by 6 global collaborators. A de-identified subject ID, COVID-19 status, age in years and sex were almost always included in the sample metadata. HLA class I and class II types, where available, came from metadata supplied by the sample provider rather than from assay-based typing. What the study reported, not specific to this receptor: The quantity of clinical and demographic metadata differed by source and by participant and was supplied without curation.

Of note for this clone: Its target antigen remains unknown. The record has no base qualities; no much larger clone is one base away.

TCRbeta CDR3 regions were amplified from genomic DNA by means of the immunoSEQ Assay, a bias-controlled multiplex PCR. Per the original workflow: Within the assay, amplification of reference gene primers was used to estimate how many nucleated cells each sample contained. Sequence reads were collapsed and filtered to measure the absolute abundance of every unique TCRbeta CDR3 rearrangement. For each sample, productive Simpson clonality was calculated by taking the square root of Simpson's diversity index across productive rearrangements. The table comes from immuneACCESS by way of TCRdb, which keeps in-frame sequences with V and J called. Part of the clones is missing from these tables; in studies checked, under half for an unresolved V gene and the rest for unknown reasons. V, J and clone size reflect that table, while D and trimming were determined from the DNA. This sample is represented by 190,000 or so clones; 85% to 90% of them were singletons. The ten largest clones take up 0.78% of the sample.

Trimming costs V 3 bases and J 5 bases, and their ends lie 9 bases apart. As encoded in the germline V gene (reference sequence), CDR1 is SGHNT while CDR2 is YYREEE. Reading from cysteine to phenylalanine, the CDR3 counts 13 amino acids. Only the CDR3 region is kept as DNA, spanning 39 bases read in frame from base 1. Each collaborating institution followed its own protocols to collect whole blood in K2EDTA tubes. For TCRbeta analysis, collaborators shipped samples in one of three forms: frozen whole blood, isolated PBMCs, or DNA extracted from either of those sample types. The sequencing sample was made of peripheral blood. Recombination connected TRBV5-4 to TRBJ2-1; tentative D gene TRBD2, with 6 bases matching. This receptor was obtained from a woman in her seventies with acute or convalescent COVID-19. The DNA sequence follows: TGTGCCAGCAGCTCGGGACTTAACAATGAGCAGTTCTTC. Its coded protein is CASSSGLNNEQFF.